This TCR beta chain appears in the sequencing data of a study of identical twins. MiXCR, run by TCRdb on the 5' RACE reads, gives a single entry per CDR3 protein. The sample yields 1.5 million to 2 million distinct CDR3 sequences, roughly a third seen once. Germline assignment: CDR1 SEHNR and CDR2 FQNEAQ (reference sequence). The CDR3 runs 14 residues. V was shortened by 1 base and J by 2 bases, with 8 bases between the two germline ends. This clonotype was counted at least ten times. The chain carries TRBV7-9 and TRBJ2-5; D uncertain. Sequenced: cord blood. The sequence was obtained from a newborn girl in good health. CDR3 bases: TGTGCCAGCAGCTTAGGACACCTTCAAGAGACCCAGTACTTC. Protein sequence: CASSLGHLQETQYF.